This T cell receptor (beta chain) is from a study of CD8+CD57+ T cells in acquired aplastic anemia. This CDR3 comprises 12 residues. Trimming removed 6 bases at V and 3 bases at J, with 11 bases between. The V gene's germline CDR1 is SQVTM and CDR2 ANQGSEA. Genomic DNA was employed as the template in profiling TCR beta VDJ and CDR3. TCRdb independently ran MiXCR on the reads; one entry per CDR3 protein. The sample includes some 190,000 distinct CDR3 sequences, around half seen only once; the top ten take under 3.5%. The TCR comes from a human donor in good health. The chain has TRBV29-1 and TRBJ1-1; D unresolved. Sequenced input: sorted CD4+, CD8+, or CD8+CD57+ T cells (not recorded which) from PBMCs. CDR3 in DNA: TGCAGCGTCGGGCCGCGGCACACTGAAGCTTTCTTT. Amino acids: CSVGPRHTEAFF.